Listed here are 24 T cell receptor beta chains from one sample, sequenced in a study of T cell responses to AZD1222 COVID-19 vaccine. Profiling relied on immunoSEQ multiplex PCR, and the TCRdb table lists in-frame clones only, not all of them. The sample consists of about 100,000 clones, roughly nine tenths of them appearing once. Sequenced here: peripheral blood, sampled 28 days after the second AZD1222 dose. These receptors came from an adult who received the AZD1222 COVID-19 vaccine.

The chain is built from TRBV7-6 and TRBJ2-1, with TRBD1 identical over 8 bases. This CDR3 is built from 18 residues. Unmatched junction bases numbered 10, after V lost 0 bases and J lost 3 bases. The germline V gene has CDR1 SGHVS and CDR2 FNYEAQ. CDR3 DNA: TGTGCCAGCAGCTTAGCCGCTCTGGGACAGGTTGTCTACAATGAGCAGTTCTTC. Protein sequence: CASSLAALGQVVYNEQFF.

This chain joins TRBV7-4 and TRBJ2-4; TRBD2 matches 10 bases. The CDR3 sequence is 18 residues long. The V segment lost 5 bases and the J segment 2 bases; nucleotides outside the gene matches: 12. Germline CDR1 and CDR2: SGHVT and SQSDAQ. Here the CDR3 DNA reads TGTGCCAGCAGCCTCCCCCTAGCGGGAGTAGGGACCAAAAACATTCAGTACTTC. Protein: CASSLPLAGVGTKNIQYF.

V and J are TRBV24-1 and TRBJ2-1; no clear D. CDR3 size: 15 residues. Germline lookup yields CDR1 KGHDR and CDR2 SFDVKD. V was trimmed by 6 bases and J by 0 bases, leaving 11 bases between them. Written as DNA, the CDR3 is TGTGCCACCAGTAAGACGGGTAGCTCCTACAATGAGCAGTTCTTC. Its protein product is CATSKTGSSYNEQFF.

The chain combines TRBV7-2 with TRBJ2-5; D gene uncertain. Trimming left V 4 bases short and J 0 bases short, with 3 bases between. The germline V gene has CDR1 SGHTA and CDR2 FQGNSA. This CDR3 has 12 amino acids. The CDR3 region has the DNA TGTGCCAGCAGCTCATACCAAGAGACCCAGTACTTC. Protein product: CASSSYQETQYF.

This clone came up once. The CDR3 region has the DNA TGTGCCACCAGCAGAGAGGACCGGACCAGTTGGTACGGCTACACCTTC. Protein product: CATSREDRTSWYGYTF. J is TRBJ1-2 and V is TRBV15; D is unclear. This CDR3 comprises 16 residues. Germline V gene data show CDR1 as LNHNV and CDR2 as YYDKDF (reference sequence). Trimming removed 0 bases from V and 8 bases from J, with 19 bases in between.

A word on this clone: Other DNA sequences in this specimen translate into the identical CDR3. This chain uses TRBV19 with TRBJ2-3; 11 nucleotides line up with TRBD2. J gave up 3 bases and V 11 bases, and 4 bases lay outside the gene matches. The CDR3 extends over 13 amino acids. Germline CDR1 is LNHDA and CDR2 is SQIVND (reference sequence). In DNA form, the CDR3 reads TGTGCCTCAAGGACTAGCGGGACAGATACGCAGTATTTT. This translates into CASRTSGTDTQYF.

The chain carries TRBV28 and TRBJ2-2; 9 nucleotides line up with TRBD1. Looked up from germline, CDR1 is MDHEN and CDR2 is SYDVKM. V shed 6 bases, J shed 2 bases, and the junction held 7 bases outside the gene matches. The CDR3 runs 16 residues. The CDR3: CASRSPGQGNTGELFF. The CDR3 DNA follows: TGTGCCAGCAGGTCACCGGGACAGGGCAACACCGGGGAGCTGTTTTTT.

The sample holds one count of this clone. The genes are TRBV5-1 and TRBJ2-5, with 13 bases fitting TRBD2. CDR1 is SGHRS and CDR2 is YFSETQ in the germline V gene. The CDR3 consists of 15 residues. With V trimmed by 4 bases and J by 5 bases, 5 bases remained unmatched. The DNA for the CDR3 is TGCGCCAGCAGCAACGGGACTAGCGGGATTGAGACCCAGTACTTC. Encoded protein: CASSNGTSGIETQYF.

The chain couples TRBV7-8 to TRBJ1-5; D not resolved. Germline V gene data show CDR1 as SGHVS and CDR2 as FQNEAQ. CDR3 size: 13 residues. V dropped 2 bases and J dropped 4 bases, with 6 bases sitting between them. The CDR3 protein is CASSLLSNQPQHF. DNA of the CDR3: TGTGCCAGCAGCTTACTTTCTAATCAGCCCCAGCATTTT.

The chain has TRBV7-2 and TRBJ1-6, with D hard to call. Germline V gene lookup returns CDR1 SGHTA and CDR2 FQGNSA. The CDR3 covers 12 residues. Trimming removed 6 bases at V and 6 bases at J, with 6 bases between. Here the CDR3 DNA reads TGTGCCAGCAGTACAGTTAATTCACCCCTCCACTTT. Protein product: CASSTVNSPLHF.

The chain has TRBV14 and TRBJ1-5, with 10 bases aligning to TRBD1. The length of the CDR3 is 16 residues. Germline V lookup: CDR1 SGHDN, CDR2 FVKESK. The junction had 7 bases not matched to a gene; V was cut back by 5 bases and J by 3 bases. The CDR3 DNA reads as TGTGCCAGCAGCGCTACCGGGACAGGGGTCAATCAGCCCCAGCATTTT. Translating it yields CASSATGTGVNQPQHF.

The chain recombines TRBV6-5 with TRBJ1-3; no firm D call. Trimming shortened V by 7 bases and J by 3 bases, and 10 bases separated the two germline ends. In germline, CDR1 is MNHEY, CDR2 SVGAGI. This CDR3 is built from 13 residues. CDR3 protein: CASKKPGGNTIYF. CDR3 in DNA: TGTGCCAGCAAGAAACCAGGTGGAAACACCATATATTTT.

V usage is TRBV24-1 and J usage is TRBJ2-7; D is possibly TRBD1 or TRBD2 (5 bases each). This CDR3 spans 14 amino acids. Deletions cut 9 bases from V and 6 bases from J, with 20 bases between. Germline loops: CDR1 KGHDR, CDR2 SFDVKD. CDR3 amino acids: CATHGETVSSEQYF. CDR3 sequence (DNA): TGTGCCACCCATGGGGAGACAGTGTCTAGCGAGCAGTACTTC.

This clone showed up just once. The chain links TRBV5-4 to TRBJ1-1; D gene uncertain. This CDR3 has 13 residues. Germline V CDR1 and CDR2: SGHNT, YYREEE (reference sequence). V was pared by 5 bases and J by 1 base, with 9 bases between. CDR3 loop: CASRRSQNTEAFF. Here the CDR3 DNA reads TGTGCCAGCAGACGATCTCAGAACACTGAAGCTTTCTTT.

This clone was counted a few times. The J gene is TRBJ1-4, the V gene TRBV5-1; D is perhaps TRBD1 (5 bases). Germline lookup yields CDR1 SGHRS and CDR2 YFSETQ. V lost 4 bases to trimming and J lost 8 bases, with 15 bases between them. The CDR3 runs to 14 residues. The CDR3 spells CASSGEGLGEKLFF. In DNA form, the CDR3 reads TGCGCCAGCAGCGGGGAGGGGCTCGGCGAAAAACTGTTTTTT.

This rearrangement joins TRBV5-4 to TRBJ2-7, with D possibly TRBD2 on 6 matching bases. The CDR3 covers 15 residues. The germline gives CDR1 SGHNT, CDR2 YYREEE (reference sequence). V was pared by 2 bases and J by 3 bases, with 15 bases between. CDR3 sequence reads: CASSFFGGGLYEQYF. The CDR3 region has the DNA TGTGCCAGCAGCTTCTTTGGTGGGGGACTCTACGAGCAGTACTTC.

This clone has a single count. CDR3 sequence reads: CASSPGTRGEAFF. Written as DNA, the CDR3 is TGTGCCAGCAGCCCCGGGACCCGAGGTGAAGCTTTCTTT. The chain joins TRBV28 to TRBJ1-1, with D possibly TRBD1 on 5 matching bases. Germline CDR1 reads MDHEN; CDR2 reads SYDVKM. The CDR3 covers 13 residues. The V gene lost 6 bases and the J gene lost 7 bases, with 15 bases spanning the gap.

The chain employs TRBV24-1 and TRBJ1-2, with D perhaps matching TRBD1 (5 bases). V gave up 0 bases and J gave up 8 bases, with 6 bases separating them. The CDR3 extends over 12 amino acids. In germline, CDR1 is KGHDR, CDR2 SFDVKD. The chain's CDR3 is CATSDLGDGYTF. As DNA, the CDR3 is TGTGCCACCAGTGATTTGGGGGACGGCTACACCTTC.

V usage is TRBV6-5 and J usage is TRBJ1-6; D unresolved. This CDR3 is built from 14 residues. The V gene lost 10 bases and the J gene lost 5 bases, with 15 bases spanning the gap. Germline loops: CDR1 MNHEY, CDR2 SVGAGI. The CDR3, as DNA: TGTGCCACAAACGCCGGGCAGAATAATTCACCCCTCCACTTT. Its translation is CATNAGQNNSPLHF.

The chain employs TRBV3-1 (or the pseudogene TRBV3-2) and TRBJ2-7; D remains unclear. The CDR3 spans 12 residues. Germline CDR1 and CDR2: LGHDT and YNNKEL (reference sequence). With 3 bases removed from V and 7 bases from J, the gap between germline ends came to 10 bases. CDR3 bases: TGTGCCAGCAGCCATATTGATAGAGAGCAGTACTTC. Amino acids: CASSHIDREQYF.

This clone has more than one count but fewer than ten. The J gene is TRBJ1-6, the V gene TRBV27; 12 nucleotides agree with TRBD1. Germline CDR1 and CDR2: MNHEY and SMNVEV (reference sequence). The V segment lost 6 bases and the J segment 2 bases; nucleotides outside the gene matches: 11. The CDR3 sequence is 19 residues long. In DNA, the CDR3 is TGTGCCAGCAGGAGGGGACAGGGGGCTAGAGGGACCTATAATTCACCCCTCCACTTT. Encoded protein: CASRRGQGARGTYNSPLHF.

This clone appeared once. The chain joins TRBV18 to TRBJ2-7; 7 bases fit TRBD1. Unmatched junction bases numbered 6, after V lost 1 base and J lost 3 bases. CDR3 length: 15 amino acids. Germline loops: CDR1 KGHSH, CDR2 LQKENI. CDR3 loop: CASSPLGQAHYEQYF. The CDR3 DNA sequence: TGTGCCAGCTCACCACTAGGACAGGCCCACTACGAGCAGTACTTC.

The chain carries TRBV11-2 and TRBJ2-2; TRBD2 matches 13 bases. With 9 bases clipped from V and 6 bases from J, the junction kept 4 bases outside the gene matches. Looked up from germline, CDR1 is SGHAT and CDR2 is FQNNGV. CDR3 size: 14 residues. This chain's CDR3 is CASRLAGGSGELFF. The DNA of the CDR3 is TGTGCCAGTAGACTAGCGGGAGGCTCCGGGGAGCTGTTTTTT.

The CDR3 protein is CASRNQGNEQYF. The DNA for the CDR3 is TGCGCCAGCAGGAATCAGGGGAACGAGCAGTACTTC. V is TRBV10-2 and J is TRBJ2-7, with D perhaps TRBD1 (6 bases). The CDR3 sequence is 12 residues long. The V end was cut by 6 bases, the J end by 5 bases, with 11 bases between. CDR1 WSHSY and CDR2 SAAADI come from the germline V gene.